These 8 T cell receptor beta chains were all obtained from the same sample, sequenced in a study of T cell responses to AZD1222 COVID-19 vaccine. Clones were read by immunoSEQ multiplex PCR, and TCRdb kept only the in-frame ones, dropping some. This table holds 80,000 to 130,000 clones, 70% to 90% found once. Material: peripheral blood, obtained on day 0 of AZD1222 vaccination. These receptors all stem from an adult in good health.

The CDR3 bases are TGTGCCAGCAGTTACTCGGTCCGGGACAGGGGGCTTTTGGGGACTGAAGCTTTCTTT. Amino acids: CASSYSVRDRGLLGTEAFF. This rearrangement joins TRBV6-2 or TRBV6-3 to TRBJ1-1, with TRBD1 identical over 12 bases. Germline CDR1 is MNHEY and CDR2 is SVGEGT. The CDR3 is 19 residues long. J lost 5 bases, V lost 0 bases, and 13 bases had no gene match.

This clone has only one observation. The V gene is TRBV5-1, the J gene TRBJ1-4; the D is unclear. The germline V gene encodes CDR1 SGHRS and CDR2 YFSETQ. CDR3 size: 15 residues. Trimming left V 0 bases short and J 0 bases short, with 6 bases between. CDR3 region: CASSLEFATNEKLFF. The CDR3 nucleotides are TGCGCCAGCAGCTTGGAGTTTGCAACTAATGAAAAACTGTTTTTT.

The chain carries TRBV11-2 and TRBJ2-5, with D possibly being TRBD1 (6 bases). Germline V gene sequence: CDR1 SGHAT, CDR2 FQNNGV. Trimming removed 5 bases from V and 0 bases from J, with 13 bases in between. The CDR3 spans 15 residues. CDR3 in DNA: TGTGCCAGCAGCCTGGGGACACACCACCAAGAGACCCAGTACTTC. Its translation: CASSLGTHHQETQYF.

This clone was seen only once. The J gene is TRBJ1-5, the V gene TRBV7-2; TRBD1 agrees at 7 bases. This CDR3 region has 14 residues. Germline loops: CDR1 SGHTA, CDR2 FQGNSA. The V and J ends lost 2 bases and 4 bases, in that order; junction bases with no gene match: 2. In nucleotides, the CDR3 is TGTGCCAGCAGCTTAAGACAGGGTAATCAGCCCCAGCATTTT. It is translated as CASSLRQGNQPQHF.

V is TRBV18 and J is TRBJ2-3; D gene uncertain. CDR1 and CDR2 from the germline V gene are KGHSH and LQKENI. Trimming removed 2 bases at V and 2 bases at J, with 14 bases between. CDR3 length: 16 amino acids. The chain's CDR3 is CASSPAYNGNTDTQYF. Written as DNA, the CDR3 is TGTGCCAGCTCACCAGCCTATAATGGAAACACAGATACGCAGTATTTT. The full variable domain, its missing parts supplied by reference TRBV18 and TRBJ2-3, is NAGVMQNPRHLVRRRGQEARLRCSPMKGHSHVYWYRQLPEEGLKFMVYLQKENIIDESGMPKERFSAEFPKEGPSILRIQQVVRGDSAAYFCASSPAYNGNTDTQYFGPGTRLTVL.

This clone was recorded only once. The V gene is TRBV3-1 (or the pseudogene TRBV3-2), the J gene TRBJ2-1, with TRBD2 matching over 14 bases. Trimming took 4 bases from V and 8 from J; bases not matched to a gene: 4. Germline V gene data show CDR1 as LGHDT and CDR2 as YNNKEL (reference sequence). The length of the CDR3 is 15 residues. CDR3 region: CASSPTSGGADEQFF. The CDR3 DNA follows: TGTGCCAGCAGCCCGACTAGCGGGGGGGCGGATGAGCAGTTCTTC.

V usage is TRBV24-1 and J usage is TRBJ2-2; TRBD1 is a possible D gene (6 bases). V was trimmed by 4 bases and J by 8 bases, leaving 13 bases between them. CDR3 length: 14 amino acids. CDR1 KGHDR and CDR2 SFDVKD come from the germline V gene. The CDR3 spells CATSEDSSPGELFF. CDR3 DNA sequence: TGTGCCACCAGTGAGGACAGCTCCCCTGGGGAGCTGTTTTTT.

The CDR3 reads CASSVYEGEAGELFF. The CDR3 DNA follows: TGTGCCAGCAGCGTATATGAGGGCGAGGCCGGGGAGCTGTTTTTT. The chain couples TRBV9 to TRBJ2-2; D might be TRBD2 (5 bases). The CDR3 loop spans 15 amino acids. Trimming shortened V by 1 base and J by 6 bases, and 13 bases separated the two germline ends. The germline gives CDR1 SGDLS, CDR2 YYNGEE.